This TCR beta chain appears in the sequencing data of a study of control samples from healthy donors and cancer patients. The CDR3 has 15 residues. Germline CDR1 and CDR2: SNHLY and FYNNEI. Unmatched junction bases numbered 13, after V lost 6 bases and J lost 6 bases. Profiling relied on immunoSEQ multiplex PCR, and the TCRdb table lists in-frame clones only, not all of them. This sample carries 70,000 to 90,000 clones, roughly 90% of them seen once, and the ten largest clones take 1.9%. The sequence was collected from a woman aged 55-75 years with head and neck cancer. Sample: PBMCs. The genes are TRBV2 and TRBJ1-1, with 7 positions matching TRBD1. CDR3 sequence: CASRLVTGSFAEAFF. The CDR3 DNA is TGTGCCAGCAGATTAGTGACAGGGAGTTTCGCTGAAGCTTTCTTT.